One and the same sample provided the 4 T cell receptor beta chains below, sequenced in a study of memory B cells and T cells in multiple sclerosis. The antigens for these receptors are not known. Only in-frame clones appear in the TCRdb table, and some are missing; sequencing was by immunoSEQ multiplex PCR. This sample yields around 30,000 clones, of which about 82% are seen a single time; approximately 2.4% belongs to the top ten. Separate sequencing covered autoproliferating (CFSE-dim) and non-proliferating (CFSE-high) T cells from stimulus-free culture. Replicate wells were pooled after more than 6 days of stimulus-free culture of 5x10^7 CFSE-labeled PBMCs. Sequencing used PBMCs from blood kept in culture. The receptors originated from a human donor with multiple sclerosis.

V usage is TRBV30 and J usage is TRBJ2-1; D might be TRBD2 (6 bases). Germline-derived CDR1 and CDR2 are GTSNPN and SVGIG (reference sequence). This CDR3 is 16 amino acids long. V lost 0 bases to trimming and J lost 4 bases, with 16 bases between them. The CDR3 protein is CAWSVRASAAYNEQFF. The CDR3 nucleotides read TGTGCCTGGAGTGTTAGAGCTAGCGCAGCATACAATGAGCAGTTCTTC.

The rearrangement links TRBV4-2 to TRBJ2-5; maybe TRBD1 (6 bases). Germline values: CDR1 LGHNA, CDR2 YNFKEQ. V was trimmed by 0 bases and J by 10 bases, leaving 12 bases between them. This CDR3 is 13 amino acids long. Here the CDR3 DNA reads TGTGCCAGCAGCCAAGATCTCACGGACAGCCAGTACTTC. It codes for CASSQDLTDSQYF.

This clone was detected once. The chain employs TRBV2 and TRBJ2-1, with 9 bases that match TRBD1. J gave up 6 bases and V 2 bases, and 5 bases lay outside the gene matches. The CDR3 totals 15 residues. Germline CDR1 is SNHLY and CDR2 is FYNNEI. CDR3 sequence (DNA): TGTGCCAGCAGTGAATCTAGGACAGGGGCCAATGAGCAGTTCTTC. It is translated as CASSESRTGANEQFF.

The chain joins TRBV2 to TRBJ2-4, with a tentative D call TRBD1 (6 bases). The CDR3 covers 16 residues. V lost 6 bases and J lost 2, with 17 bases in between. Germline CDR1 is SNHLY and CDR2 is FYNNEI. Written as DNA, the CDR3 is TGTGCCAGCAGGGGGGCGGACCAGCAGACCAAAAACATTCAGTACTTC. Translated, it gives CASRGADQQTKNIQYF.